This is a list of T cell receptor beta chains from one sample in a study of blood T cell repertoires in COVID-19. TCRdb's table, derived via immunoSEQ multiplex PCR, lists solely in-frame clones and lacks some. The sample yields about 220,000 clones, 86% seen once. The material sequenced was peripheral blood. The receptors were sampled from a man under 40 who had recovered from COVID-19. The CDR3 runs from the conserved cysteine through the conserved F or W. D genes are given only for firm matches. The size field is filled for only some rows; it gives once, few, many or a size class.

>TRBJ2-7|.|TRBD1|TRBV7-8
TGTGCCAGCAGGGCCCCAGGACAGGGTTACGAGCAGTACTTC
CASRAPGQGYEQYF
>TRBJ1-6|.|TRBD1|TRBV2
TGTGCCAGGAGGGAACAGGGGGCCAATTCACCCCTCCACTTT
CARREQGANSPLHF
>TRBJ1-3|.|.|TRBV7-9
TGTGCCAGCAGCTTAGGGACAGACTCTGGAAACACCATATATTTT
CASSLGTDSGNTIYF
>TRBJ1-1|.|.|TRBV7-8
TGTGCCAGCAGTTTCGGGGAGAACACTGAAGCTTTCTTT
CASSFGENTEAFF
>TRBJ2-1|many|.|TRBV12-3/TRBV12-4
TGTGCCAGCAGTTTACGTCAGGAGCAGTTCTTC
CASSLRQEQFF
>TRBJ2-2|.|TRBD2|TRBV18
TGTGCCAGCTCACCAGTCCAGCGGGGGAACACCGGGGAGCTGTTTTTT
CASSPVQRGNTGELFF
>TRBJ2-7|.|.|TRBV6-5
TGTGCCAGCAGCTTAGGACAGGAGCAGTACTTC
CASSLGQEQYF
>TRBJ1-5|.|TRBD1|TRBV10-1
TGCGCCAGCAGTGAGTCGGGACAGTTTAGCAATCAGCCCCAGCATTTT
CASSESGQFSNQPQHF
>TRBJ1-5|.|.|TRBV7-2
TGTGCCAGCAGCCCAGGGACAAGCTATAGCAATCAGCCCCAGCATTTT
CASSPGTSYSNQPQHF
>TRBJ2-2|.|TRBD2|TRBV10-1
TGCGCCAGCAGTGAGGGGCCAGCGGGGGGCCCGGGCACCGGGGAGCTGTTTTTT
CASSEGPAGGPGTGELFF
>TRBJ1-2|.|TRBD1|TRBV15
TGTGCCACCCACCCCGGGACAGGGAACAACTATGGCTACACCTTC
CATHPGTGNNYGYTF
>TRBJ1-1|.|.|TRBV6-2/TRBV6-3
TGTGCCAGCAGTTACCCTAACGCTGAAGCTTTCTTT
CASSYPNAEAFF
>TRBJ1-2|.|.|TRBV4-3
TGCGCCAGCAGCCAAGAAATGGCGGCCGTCTATGGCTACACCTTC
CASSQEMAAVYGYTF
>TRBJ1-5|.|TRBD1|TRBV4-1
TGCGCCAGCAGCCATCCCGGGACAGGGTCCCAGCCCCAGCATTTT
CASSHPGTGSQPQHF
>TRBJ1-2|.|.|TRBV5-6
TGTGCCAGCAGCCATTCCAGGGTCTCCTATGGCTACACCTTC
CASSHSRVSYGYTF
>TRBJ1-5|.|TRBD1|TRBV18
TGTGCCAGCTCACTAGGGGGCGGTAATCAGCCCCAGCATTTT
CASSLGGGNQPQHF
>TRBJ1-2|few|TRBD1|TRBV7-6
TGTGCCAGCAGCTGGACAGGGACGGGGACCTGGGGCTACACCTTC
CASSWTGTGTWGYTF
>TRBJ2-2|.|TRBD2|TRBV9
TGTGCCAGCAGCCCCCGGACTAGCGGTCACGGGGAGCTGTTTTTT
CASSPRTSGHGELFF
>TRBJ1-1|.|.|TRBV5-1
TGCGCCAGCAGTACAACCCCTAACACTGAAGCTTTCTTT
CASSTTPNTEAFF
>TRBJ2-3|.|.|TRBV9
TGTGCCAGCAGTTTTAATGTGGGCTTAGTCACAGATACGCAGTATTTT
CASSFNVGLVTDTQYF
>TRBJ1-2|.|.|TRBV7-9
TGTGCCAGCAGCGCCCCCGGGGTAGTGAATGGCTACACCTTC
CASSAPGVVNGYTF
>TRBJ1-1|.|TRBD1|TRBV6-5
TGTGCCAGCAGCAACGGGGGACAGGTGAACACTGAAGCTTTCTTT
CASSNGGQVNTEAFF
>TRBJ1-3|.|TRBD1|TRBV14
TGTGCCAGCAGCCAGGGGACAGTAAACACCATATATTTT
CASSQGTVNTIYF
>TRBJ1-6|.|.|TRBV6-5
TGTGCCAGCACTTCAGGTCCACCCCTCCACTTT
CASTSGPPLHF
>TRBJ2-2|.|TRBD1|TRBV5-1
TGCGCCAGCAGCTTGTCCCGGGACAGGGTCACCGGGGAGCTGTTTTTT
CASSLSRDRVTGELFF
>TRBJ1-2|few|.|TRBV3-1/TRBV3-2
TGTGCCAGCAGCCAAGATGGCAGTGGCTACACCTTC
CASSQDGSGYTF
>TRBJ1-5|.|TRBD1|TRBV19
TGTGCCAGTAGTATCAGGGGGGCCAACAATCAGCCCCAGCATTTT
CASSIRGANNQPQHF
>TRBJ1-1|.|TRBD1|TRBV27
TGTGCCAGCAGTTCAAGGGGTGGACAGGGGGAAGCTTTCTTT
CASSSRGGQGEAFF
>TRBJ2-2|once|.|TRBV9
TGTGCCAGCAGCGTAGGGCGGGGGCCTAGGGAGCTGTTTTTT
CASSVGRGPRELFF
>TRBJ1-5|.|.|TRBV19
TGTGCCAGTAGTCGACAGAGTCATAGCAATCAGCCCCAGCATTTT
CASSRQSHSNQPQHF
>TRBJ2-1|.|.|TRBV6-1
TGTGCCAGCAGTGAACCGGGGATTACGGGGAATGAGCAGTTCTTC
CASSEPGITGNEQFF
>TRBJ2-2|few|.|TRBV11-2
TGTGCCAGCAGCCGTTGGAACAGGATATCCACCGGGGAGCTGTTTTTT
CASSRWNRISTGELFF
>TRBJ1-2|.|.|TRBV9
TGTGCCACCCCCCCGGGGGACCGAACTAACTATGGCTACACCTTC
CATPPGDRTNYGYTF
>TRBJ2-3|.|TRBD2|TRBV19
TGTGCCACCTCCTGGACTAGCGGGGGAGTTTCTTCCACAGATACGCAGTATTTT
CATSWTSGGVSSTDTQYF
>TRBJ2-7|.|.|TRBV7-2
TGTGCCAGCAGCCCAGGTGGGACATACGAGCAGTACTTC
CASSPGGTYEQYF
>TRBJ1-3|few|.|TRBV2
TGTGCCAGCAGTGCCATTCGGGGGGCTGGAAACACCATATATTTT
CASSAIRGAGNTIYF
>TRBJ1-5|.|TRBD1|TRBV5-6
TGTGCCAGCAGCACCGGACAGGGGCCATATCAGCCCCAGCATTTT
CASSTGQGPYQPQHF
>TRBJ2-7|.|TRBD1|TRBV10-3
TGTGCCATCAGTGGATCAGACAGGGCGAAAGTCTGGGTCTCCTACGAGCAGTACTTC
CAISGSDRAKVWVSYEQYF
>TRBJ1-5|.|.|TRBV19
TGTGCCAGTAGTATAACGGGGGACCTCCAGCATTTT
CASSITGDLQHF
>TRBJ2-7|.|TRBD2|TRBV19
TGTGCCAGTAGTAAGCGGGGGGTCTACGAGCAGTACTTC
CASSKRGVYEQYF
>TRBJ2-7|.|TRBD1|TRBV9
TGTGCCAGCAGCCCCCGGGACAGGGACTCCTACGAGCAGTACTTC
CASSPRDRDSYEQYF